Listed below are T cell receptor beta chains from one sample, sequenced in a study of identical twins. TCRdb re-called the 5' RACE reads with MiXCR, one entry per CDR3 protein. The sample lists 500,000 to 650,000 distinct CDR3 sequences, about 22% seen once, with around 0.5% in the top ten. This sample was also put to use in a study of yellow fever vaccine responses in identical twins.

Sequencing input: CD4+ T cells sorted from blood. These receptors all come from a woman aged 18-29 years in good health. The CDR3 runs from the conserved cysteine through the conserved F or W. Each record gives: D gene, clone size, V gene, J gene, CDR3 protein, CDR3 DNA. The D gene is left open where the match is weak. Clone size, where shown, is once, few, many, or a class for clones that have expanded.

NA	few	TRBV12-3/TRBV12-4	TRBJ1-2	CASSTRHSGGYTF	TGTGCCAGCAGTACCCGACACTCCGGGGGCTACACCTTC
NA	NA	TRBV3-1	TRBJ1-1	CASSQGGETEAFF	TGTGCCAGCAGCCAAGGGGGGGAAACTGAAGCTTTCTTT
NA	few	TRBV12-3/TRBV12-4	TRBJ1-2	CASSPRAGVYGYTF	TGTGCCAGCAGTCCCCGAGCGGGCGTCTATGGCTACACCTTC
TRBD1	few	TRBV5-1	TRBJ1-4	CASRPGQPNEKLFF	TGCGCCAGCAGGCCGGGACAGCCTAATGAAAAACTGTTTTTT
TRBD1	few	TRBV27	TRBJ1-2	CASRTTGGGYTF	TGTGCCAGCAGGACGACAGGGGGTGGCTACACCTTC
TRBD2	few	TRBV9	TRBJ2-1	CARRTSARGSEQFF	TGTGCCAGGAGAACTAGCGCCCGGGGGAGTGAGCAGTTCTTC
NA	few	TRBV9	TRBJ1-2	CASSGQYGYTF	TGTGCCAGCAGCGGACAGTATGGCTACACCTTC
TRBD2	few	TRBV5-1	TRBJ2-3	CASSDGTSYGTDTQYF	TGCGCCAGCAGCGATGGGACTAGTTATGGCACAGATACGCAGTATTTT
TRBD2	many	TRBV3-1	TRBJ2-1	CASSLSGSGPGVEQFF	TGTGCCAGCAGCCTTAGCGGGAGTGGACCGGGCGTTGAGCAGTTCTTC
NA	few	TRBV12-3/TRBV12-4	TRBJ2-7	CASSLISNAGYEQYF	TGTGCCAGCAGTTTAATCAGTAACGCGGGCTACGAGCAGTACTTC
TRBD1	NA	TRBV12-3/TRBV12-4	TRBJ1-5	CASSLTGGGQPQHF	TGTGCCAGCAGTTTGACAGGGGGAGGTCAGCCCCAGCATTTT
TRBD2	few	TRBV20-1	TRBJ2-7	CSASDPSGTSGYEQYF	TGCAGTGCTAGTGATCCCTCCGGGACTAGCGGATACGAGCAGTACTTC
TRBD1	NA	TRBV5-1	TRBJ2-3	CASSHAGTGGTDTQYF	TGCGCCAGCAGCCACGCCGGGACAGGGGGCACAGATACGCAGTATTTT
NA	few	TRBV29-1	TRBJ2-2	CSVSDSYTGELFF	TGCAGCGTTTCGGACTCTTACACCGGGGAGCTGTTTTTT
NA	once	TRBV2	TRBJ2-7	CASTELLYEQYF	TGTGCCAGCACGGAGTTGCTTTACGAGCAGTACTTC
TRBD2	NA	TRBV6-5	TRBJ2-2	CASSYGREGTGELFF	TGTGCCAGCAGTTACGGCAGGGAGGGAACCGGGGAGCTGTTTTTT
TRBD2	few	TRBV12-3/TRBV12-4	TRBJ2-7	CASSLAGTSTYEQYF	TGTGCCAGCAGTTTAGCCGGGACTAGCACCTACGAGCAGTACTTC
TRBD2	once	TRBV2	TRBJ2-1	CAAGDYNEQFF	TGTGCGGCGGGGGATTACAATGAGCAGTTCTTC
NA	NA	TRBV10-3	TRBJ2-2	CAISDVAGGNTGELFF	TGTGCCATCAGTGACGTGGCAGGAGGGAACACCGGGGAGCTGTTTTTT
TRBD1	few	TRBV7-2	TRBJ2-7	CASSPPDRGYEQYF	TGTGCCAGCAGCCCCCCCGACAGGGGCTACGAGCAGTACTTC
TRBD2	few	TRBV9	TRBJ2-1	CASTPGTSGRAGNEQFF	TGTGCCAGCACCCCAGGTACTAGCGGGAGGGCCGGCAATGAGCAGTTCTTC
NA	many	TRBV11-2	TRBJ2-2	CASSLEQNTGELFF	TGTGCCAGCAGCTTAGAACAAAACACCGGGGAGCTGTTTTTT